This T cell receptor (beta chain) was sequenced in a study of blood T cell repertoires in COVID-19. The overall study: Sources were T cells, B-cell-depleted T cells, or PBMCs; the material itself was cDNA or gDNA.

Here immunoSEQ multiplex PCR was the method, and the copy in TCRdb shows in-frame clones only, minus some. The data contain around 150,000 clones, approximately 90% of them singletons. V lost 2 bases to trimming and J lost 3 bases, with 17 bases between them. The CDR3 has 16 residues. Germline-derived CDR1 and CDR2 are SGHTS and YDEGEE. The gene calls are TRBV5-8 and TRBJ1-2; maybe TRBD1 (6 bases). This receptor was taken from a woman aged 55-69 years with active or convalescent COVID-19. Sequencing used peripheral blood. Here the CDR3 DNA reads TGTGCCAGCAGCTTTGGTTGGCAGGGGATGGACTATGGCTACACCTTC. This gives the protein CASSFGWQGMDYGYTF.